The source of this TCR beta chain is a study of beta chain features in type 1 diabetes. General observations from the study: Researchers report that Type 1 diabetes patients had moderately but significantly shorter TCRB CDR3s across all four CD4+ subsets.

In the case of this clone: What it binds is unknown.

Reverse transcribing all isolated RNA meant expressed TCRB transcripts were sequenced. Libraries were prepared by immunoSEQ multiplex PCR; TCRdb keeps only in-frame clonotypes and omits some of them. Here the sample spans about 150,000 clones, 6.5% to 8.5% being singletons. J lost 4 bases, V lost 0 bases, and 8 bases had no gene match. CDR3 length: 15 residues. Per germline, CDR1 GTSNPN and CDR2 SVGIG (reference sequence). The sample was central memory CD4+ T cells from blood. The receptor comes from a man aged 18 to 35 with type 1 diabetes. The gene calls are TRBV30 and TRBJ2-5, with 7 bases that match TRBD2. The CDR3 region is CAWSVRGVKLETQYF. The CDR3 coding sequence is TGTGCCTGGAGTGTTCGGGGGGTCAAATTAGAGACCCAGTACTTC. Full variable domain (outside the CDR3, taken from reference TRBV30 and TRBJ2-5): SQTIHQWPATLVQPVGSPLSLECTVEGTSNPNLYWYRQAAGRGLQLLFYSVGIGQISSEVPQNLSASRPQDRQFILSSKKLLLSDSGFYLCAWSVRGVKLETQYFGPGTRLLVL.